This T cell receptor (beta chain) is drawn from a study of T cells and Merkel cell carcinoma outcomes. This clone was detected once. Here immunoSEQ multiplex PCR was the method, and the copy in TCRdb shows in-frame clones only, minus some. The sample holds about 3,000 clones, around 95% seen once. V lost 2 bases and J lost 4, with 14 bases in between. The CDR3 runs to 16 residues. Germline-derived CDR1 and CDR2 are MGHDK and SYGVNS. The source material was tumor tissue from Merkel cell carcinoma. The chain carries TRBV25-1 and TRBJ2-2; D tentatively fits TRBD1 or TRBD2 (5 bases each). This receptor was identified in a human donor with Merkel cell carcinoma. Here the CDR3 DNA reads TGTGCCAGCAGTGAACGCAAGGGTGGGGGCACCGGGGAGCTGTTTTTT. It yields the protein CASSERKGGGTGELFF.